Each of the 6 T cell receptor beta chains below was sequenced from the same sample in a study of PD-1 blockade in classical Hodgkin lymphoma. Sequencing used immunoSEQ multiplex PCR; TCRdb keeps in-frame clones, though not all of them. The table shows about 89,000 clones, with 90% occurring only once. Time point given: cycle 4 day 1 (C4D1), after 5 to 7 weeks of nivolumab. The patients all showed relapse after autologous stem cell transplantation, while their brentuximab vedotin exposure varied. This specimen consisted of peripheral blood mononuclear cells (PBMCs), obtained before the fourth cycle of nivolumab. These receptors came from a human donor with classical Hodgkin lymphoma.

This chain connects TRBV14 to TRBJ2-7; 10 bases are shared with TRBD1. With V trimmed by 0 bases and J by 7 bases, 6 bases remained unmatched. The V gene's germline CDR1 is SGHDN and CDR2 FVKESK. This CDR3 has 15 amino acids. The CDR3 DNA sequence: TGTGCCAGCAGCCAAGAAGGGACAGGGGTGAGGGAGCAGTACTTC. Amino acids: CASSQEGTGVREQYF.

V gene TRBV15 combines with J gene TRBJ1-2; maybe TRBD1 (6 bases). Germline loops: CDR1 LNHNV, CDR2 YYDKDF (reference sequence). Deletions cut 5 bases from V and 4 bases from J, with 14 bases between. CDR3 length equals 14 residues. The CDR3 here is CATSQDSRTYGYTF. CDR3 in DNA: TGTGCCACCAGCCAGGACAGTCGGACCTATGGCTACACCTTC.

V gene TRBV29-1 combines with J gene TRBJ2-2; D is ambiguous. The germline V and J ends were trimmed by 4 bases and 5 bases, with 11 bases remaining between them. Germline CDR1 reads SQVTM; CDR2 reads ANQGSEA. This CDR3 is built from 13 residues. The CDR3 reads CSVGLTRTGELFF. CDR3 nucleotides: TGCAGCGTTGGGCTGACTCGGACCGGGGAGCTGTTTTTT.

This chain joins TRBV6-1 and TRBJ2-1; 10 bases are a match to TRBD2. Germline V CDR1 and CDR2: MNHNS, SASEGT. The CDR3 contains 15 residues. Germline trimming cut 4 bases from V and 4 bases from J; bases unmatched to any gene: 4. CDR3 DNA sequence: TGTGCCAGCAGTGTAGGGACTAGCGCTTACAATGAGCAGTTCTTC. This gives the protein CASSVGTSAYNEQFF.

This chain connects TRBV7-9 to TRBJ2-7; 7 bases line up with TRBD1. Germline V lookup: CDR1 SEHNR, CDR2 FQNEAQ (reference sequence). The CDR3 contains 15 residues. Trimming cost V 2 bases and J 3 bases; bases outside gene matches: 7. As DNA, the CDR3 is TGTGCCAGCAGCTTATTGCCCCAGGGGGACTACGAGCAGTACTTC. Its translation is CASSLLPQGDYEQYF.

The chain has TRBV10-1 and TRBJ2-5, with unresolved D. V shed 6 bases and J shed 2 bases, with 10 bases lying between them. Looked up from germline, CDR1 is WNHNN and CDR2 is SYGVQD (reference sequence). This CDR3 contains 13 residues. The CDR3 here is CASSPQLQETQYF. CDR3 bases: TGCGCCAGCAGCCCACAGCTTCAAGAGACCCAGTACTTC.